This T cell receptor beta chain came from a study of T cells in Graves' hyperthyroidism and ophthalmopathy. Study-level findings and limits: Within blood appeared most thyroid clonotypes that had expanded above 0.001.

Germline trimming cut 4 bases from V and 3 bases from J; bases unmatched to any gene: 5. Germline CDR1 SNHLY, CDR2 FYNNEI. The CDR3 covers 15 residues. Patients were aged 18 to 65, had disease duration under 2 months, and had newly diagnosed hyperthyroidism. About this clonotype: Its antigen is unknown.

From RNA transcripts, TCR beta CDR3 regions were amplified. The primer set for the first-round RT-PCR of the TCR CDR3 was HTBI. TCRdb fed the multiplex PCR reads into MiXCR, producing one record per CDR3 protein. The sample includes over 700,000 distinct CDR3 sequences, over 35% of them seen just once. The TCR originated in a man aged 18 to 30 with Graves' hyperthyroidism. This chain joins TRBV2 and TRBJ1-2, with 10 bases that match TRBD1. The sequenced sample was blood. CDR3 residues: CASSGSGQGHYGYTF. The CDR3 DNA reads as TGTGCCAGCAGTGGGTCGGGACAGGGGCACTATGGCTACACCTTC.